This T cell receptor (beta chain) was observed in a study of cytomegalovirus exposure and HLA in healthy donors. Overall study results and limits: In vitro work confirmed that three CMV-associated chains recognize CMV antigens.

V was clipped by 7 bases and J by 8 bases, with 14 bases between them. CDR1 and CDR2 (germline): SQVTM, ANQGSEA. The length of the CDR3 is 11 residues. Comments on this clone: Antigen unknown.

Measured with immunoSEQ multiplex PCR; TCRdb has only the in-frame clones, and not every one. The table shows over 150,000 clones, with about 86% occurring only once. The specimen sequenced was PBMCs. This receptor was identified in a woman aged 30 to 39 in good health and CMV-seronegative. J is TRBJ1-2 and V is TRBV29-1, with a possible D match to TRBD1 (6 bases). DNA of the CDR3: TGCAGCGCCGTTTCCGGGGGCGGCTACACCTTC. Its protein is CSAVSGGGYTF.